A few counts support the clone carrying this T cell receptor (beta chain). Its antigen is currently unknown. At one end, the junction sequence differs from germline, possibly due to a read error. Unique molecular identifiers featured in how the TCRbeta library was prepared. In TCRdb, the PCR reads were re-called with MiXCR into one record per CDR3 protein. Counted here are fewer than 700,000 distinct CDR3 sequences, roughly 13% occurring once; the ten biggest clones make up about 2.2%. This CDR3 contains 15 residues. CDR1 is MDHEN and CDR2 is SYDVKM in the germline V gene. This sample is drawn from a study of T-cell reconstitution after alpha-beta-depleted transplantation in children. The study, taken as a whole, reports: It was reported that alpha-beta T cells came from several hundred expanded graft clones (about two months after transplant). Hyperexpanded clones declined; after one year, newly produced T cells mostly supplied diversity.

The TCR comes from a male patient younger than 18 who had a stem cell transplant for acute myeloid leukemia, so the T cells may come from the graft donor. V usage is TRBV28 and J usage is TRBJ1-5; the D gene is possibly TRBD1 (5 bases). The sample here was PBMCs, mostly from graft donor cells, taken 360 days after TCRalphabeta/CD19-depleted stem cell transplant. The CDR3 loop reads CASSSVLGANRPQHF. In DNA, the CDR3 is TGTGCCAGCAGTTCGGTACTCGGGGCAAATCGGCCCCAGCATTTT.